The 29 T cell receptor beta chains below come from one sample, sequenced in a study of T cells after yellow fever vaccination. TCRdb itself ran the 5' RACE reads through MiXCR, one entry per CDR3 protein. In the table there are about 320,000 distinct CDR3 sequences, approximately 4% of which are singletons. The specimen was PBMCs, collected 15 days after the yellow fever booster vaccination. Receptors were obtained from a man aged 18 to 29 who received the YFV17D yellow fever vaccine.

This clonotype was recorded many times. This chain links TRBV12-3 or TRBV12-4 with TRBJ1-5; no firm D call. Deletions cut 2 bases from V and 2 bases from J, with 7 bases between. The CDR3 loop spans 14 amino acids. The CDR3 region is CASSLMDRNQPQHF. CDR3 nucleotides: TGTGCCAGCAGTTTAATGGATCGCAATCAGCCCCAGCATTTT.

The table lists this clonotype with a few counts. The rearrangement joins TRBV24-1 to TRBJ1-2; D is uncertain. V lost 1 base to trimming and J lost 4 bases, with 9 bases between them. The CDR3 is made up of 14 amino acids. Germline V gene data show CDR1 as KGHDR and CDR2 as SFDVKD. The CDR3 sequence: CATSDFRISYGYTF. CDR3 nucleotide sequence: TGTGCCACCAGTGATTTTCGCATAAGCTATGGCTACACCTTC.

For the CDR3, the DNA is TGTGCCAGCAGCTGGGTAGGACAGGGGGAAGACTCCTACGAGCAGTACGTC. As protein: CASSWVGQGEDSYEQYV. V usage is TRBV7-9 and J usage is TRBJ2-7; 10 bases are shared with TRBD1. The germline V gene has CDR1 SEHNR and CDR2 FQNEAQ (reference sequence). The CDR3 has 17 amino acids. The V gene end was trimmed by 4 bases and the J gene end by 0 bases; junction bases not matched to a gene: 9.

This clonotype showed up just a few times. This chain joins TRBV7-8 and TRBJ2-6; TRBD1 matches at 12 bases. The trim removed 5 bases at V and 0 bases at J, leaving 5 bases unmatched. CDR3 size: 18 residues. From germline, CDR1 is SGHVS and CDR2 FQNEAQ. The CDR3 bases are TGTGCCAGCAGCGGGGGGGACAGGGGGCTCTCTGGGGCCAACGTCCTGACTTTC. As protein: CASSGGDRGLSGANVLTF.

This clonotype was seen ten or more times. The chain has TRBV7-9 and TRBJ2-2, with a tentative D call TRBD1 (6 bases). Germline CDR1 and CDR2: SEHNR and FQNEAQ (reference sequence). This CDR3 region has 13 residues. V was shortened by 5 bases and J by 8 bases, with 12 bases between the two germline ends. DNA of the CDR3: TGTGCCAGCAGCGCACAGGGTTTTGGGGAGCTGTTTTTT. Translated, it gives CASSAQGFGELFF.

In its sample, this clonotype was seen a few times. V gene TRBV4-1 combines with J gene TRBJ2-1, with D uncertain. The CDR3 runs 13 residues. Germline V lookup: CDR1 MGHRA, CDR2 YSYEKL. Trimming took off 1 base at V and 10 bases at J, with 11 bases between the two ends. This CDR3 reads CASSQGFVREQFF. The CDR3 DNA is TGCGCCAGCAGCCAAGGCTTCGTGAGAGAGCAGTTCTTC.

As regards this clonotype: This clone may be a read error of a much larger clone one base away. This chain links TRBV9 with TRBJ2-5; 8 nucleotides agree with TRBD2. Germline CDR1 reads SGDLS; CDR2 reads YYNGEE. The V segment lost 4 bases and the J segment 10 bases; nucleotides outside the gene matches: 6. The CDR3 length is 12 residues. The CDR3 spells CASSPTGGGQYF. In DNA, the CDR3 is TGTGCCAGCAGCCCGACGGGGGGGGGCCAGTACTTC.

This clonotype was detected many times. The chain employs TRBV12-3 or TRBV12-4 and TRBJ1-3; D remains unclear. The CDR3 covers 13 residues. CDR3 DNA sequence: TGTGCAAGCCGCGGCAGCTCTGGAAACACCATATATTTT. Translation gives CASRGSSGNTIYF.

This clonotype is medium-sized by share. This sequence joins TRBV20-1 and TRBJ2-3, with 8 bases aligning to TRBD2. Germline lookup yields CDR1 DFQATT and CDR2 SNEGSKA (reference sequence). The CDR3 totals 14 residues. The trim removed 6 bases at V and 5 bases at J, leaving 10 bases unmatched. CDR3 amino acids: CSAPSSLAGDTQYF. The CDR3 coding sequence is TGCAGTGCCCCCTCCTCTCTAGCGGGAGATACGCAGTATTTT.

As for this clonotype: Mismatch with germline at one junction end may stem from a read error. This chain links TRBV7-8 with TRBJ1-1; D ambiguous. The CDR3 loop spans 13 amino acids. Per the germline V gene, CDR1 is SGHVS and CDR2 is FQNEAQ. The CDR3 sequence: CASSPEWNSEAFF. In DNA form, the CDR3 reads TGTGCCAGCAGCCCAGAGTGGAACTCTGAAGCTTTCTTT.

This clonotype was recorded many times. This chain connects TRBV27 to TRBJ2-7, with 8 bases lining up with TRBD1. This CDR3 is built from 15 residues. The V segment lost 6 bases and the J segment 7 bases; nucleotides outside the gene matches: 14. Germline V lookup: CDR1 MNHEY, CDR2 SMNVEV (reference sequence). Here the CDR3 reads CASRPRTGNRREQYV. The CDR3, as DNA: TGTGCCAGCAGACCTCGGACAGGGAATAGGAGAGAGCAGTACGTC.

This clonotype was counted only a few times. The CDR3 DNA reads TGTGCCAGCAAAAACGGGAACACTGAAGCTTTCTTT. Its translation is CASKNGNTEAFF. This chain links TRBV6-5 with TRBJ1-1; D is ambiguous. CDR1 and CDR2 (germline): MNHEY, SVGAGI. CDR3 length: 12 amino acids. Trimming took 7 bases from V and 1 from J, leaving 7 bases between them.

This clonotype occurred a few times. J is TRBJ2-3 and V is TRBV7-2, with 8 bases that match TRBD2. This CDR3 region has 16 residues. Germline CDR1 SGHTA, CDR2 FQGNSA. V was clipped by 1 base and J by 4 bases; unmatched bases: 7. The CDR3 reads CASSLVGTSFADTQYF. In nucleotides, the CDR3 is TGTGCCAGCAGCTTAGTGGGGACTAGTTTTGCAGATACGCAGTATTTT.

This clonotype was picked up many times. The chain links TRBV20-1 to TRBJ2-5; D unclear. Trimming removed 7 bases at V and 2 bases at J, with 8 bases between. The germline V gene encodes CDR1 DFQATT and CDR2 SNEGSKA (reference sequence). This CDR3 is built from 11 residues. The CDR3 region has the DNA TGCAGTGTTGTATTTCAAGAGACCCAGTACTTC. The encoded protein is CSVVFQETQYF.

This clonotype was seen ten or more times. The CDR3: CASSEASVRGHYQPQHF. The CDR3 nucleotides read TGTGCCAGCAGTGAAGCGTCGGTCAGGGGGCATTATCAGCCCCAGCATTTT. The chain carries TRBV6-1 and TRBJ1-5; 8 bases map to TRBD1. This CDR3 spans 17 amino acids. V shed 0 bases and J 5 bases; nucleotides not matched to a gene: 9. Germline CDR1 reads MNHNS; CDR2 reads SASEGT.

This clonotype has just a few counts. This chain uses TRBV10-3 with TRBJ2-5, with 9 positions matching TRBD1. The CDR3 has 13 residues. After removal of 5 bases from V and 5 bases from J, the junction contained 3 bases not matched to a gene. Germline CDR1 ENHRY, CDR2 SYGVKD. CDR3 sequence reads: CAISPGQGETQYF. CDR3 in DNA: TGTGCCATCAGTCCCGGACAGGGGGAGACCCAGTACTTC.

This clonotype occurred many times. V and J are TRBV27 and TRBJ1-4, with D perhaps matching TRBD1 (5 bases). With 4 bases removed from V and 4 bases from J, the gap between germline ends came to 13 bases. The CDR3 spans 15 residues. The germline V gene has CDR1 MNHEY and CDR2 SMNVEV (reference sequence). CDR3: CASSSLSGYNEKLFF. CDR3 in DNA: TGTGCCAGCAGTTCCCTATCAGGGTATAATGAAAAACTGTTTTTT. The complete variable domain, with remaining parts taken from reference TRBV27 and TRBJ1-4, reads EAQVTQNPRYLITVTGKKLTVTCSQNMNHEYMSWYRQDPGLGLRQIYYSMNVEVTDKGDVPEGYKVSRKEKRNFPLILESPSPNQTSLYFCASSSLSGYNEKLFFGSGTQLSVL.

This clonotype has a count of ten or more. The rearrangement uses TRBV29-1 and TRBJ1-2; TRBD1 aligns across 7 bases. CDR3 length: 15 amino acids. The germline gives CDR1 SQVTM, CDR2 ANQGSEA. V lost 3 bases and J lost 5; bases outside the gene matches: 12. CDR3 loop: CSVDGTGVSRYGYTF. The CDR3 bases are TGCAGCGTTGATGGTACAGGGGTATCGCGTTATGGCTACACCTTC.

This clonotype was counted at least ten times. The chain has TRBV4-1 and TRBJ2-7, with D possibly matching TRBD1 (6 bases). The CDR3 has 11 amino acids. Germline CDR1 reads MGHRA; CDR2 reads YSYEKL. The CDR3: CAEDSTYEQYF. Here the CDR3 DNA reads TGCGCTGAGGACAGTACCTACGAGCAGTACTTC.

This clonotype has more than one count but fewer than ten. The V call is TRBV5-1, the J call TRBJ2-4; D perhaps matches TRBD2 (5 bases). Trimming cost V 7 bases and J 0 bases, with 11 bases left between them. CDR1 is SGHRS, CDR2 YFSETQ, per germline. The CDR3 length is 14 residues. The CDR3 is CASDRGIAKNIQYF. In nucleotides, the CDR3 is TGCGCCAGCGACCGGGGAATAGCCAAAAACATTCAGTACTTC.

This clonotype was counted at least ten times. The rearrangement links TRBV20-1 to TRBJ1-1; possibly TRBD1 for D (5 bases). Between the trimmed V and J ends, which lost 1 base and 5 bases, there was a span of 11 bases. This CDR3 contains 13 residues. In germline, CDR1 is DFQATT, CDR2 SNEGSKA (reference sequence). The CDR3 nucleotides read TGCAGTGCTAGAGTCCAGGGTGGGACTGAAGCTTTCTTT. Amino acid sequence: CSARVQGGTEAFF.

In this sample, this clonotype turned up many times. The genes are TRBV6-5 and TRBJ1-1; no clear D gene. Deletions cut 3 bases from V and 1 base from J, with 9 bases between. The CDR3 has 14 amino acids. CDR1 is MNHEY and CDR2 is SVGAGI in the germline V gene. The CDR3: CASSYRSKNTEAFF. In nucleotides, the CDR3 is TGTGCCAGCAGTTATCGATCGAAGAACACTGAAGCTTTCTTT.

CDR3 region: CASSLIARTLPDTEAFF. CDR3 nucleotide sequence: TGTGCCAGCAGTTTAATCGCCAGGACGCTCCCGGACACTGAAGCTTTCTTT. This sequence joins TRBV12-3 or TRBV12-4 and TRBJ1-1; D is unclear. Trimming removed 2 bases from V and 3 bases from J, with 19 bases in between. This CDR3 has 17 amino acids.

The chain carries TRBV28 and TRBJ1-2; weak D call: TRBD1 (5 bases). CDR3 length equals 13 residues. Germline-derived CDR1 and CDR2 are MDHEN and SYDVKM. Trimming stripped 5 bases from V and 3 bases from J, with 10 bases between. CDR3: CASSARGYYGYTF. The CDR3 DNA follows: TGTGCCAGCAGTGCGAGGGGTTACTATGGCTACACCTTC.

The chain employs TRBV28 and TRBJ1-2, with a possible D match to TRBD1 (6 bases). Germline CDR1 MDHEN, CDR2 SYDVKM. V was clipped by 11 bases and J by 1 base, with 17 bases between them. The CDR3 totals 14 residues. The CDR3 protein is CAGKGQGINYGYTF. The CDR3 nucleotides read TGTGCCGGTAAAGGGCAGGGGATTAACTATGGCTACACCTTC.

This clonotype was found a few times. The gene calls are TRBV7-3 and TRBJ2-3, with a weak D call TRBD2 (6 bases). The germline V gene has CDR1 SGHTA and CDR2 FQGTGA. This CDR3 is 15 amino acids long. The V end was cut by 5 bases, the J end by 2 bases, with 14 bases between. The CDR3 protein is CASSPIAAPTDTQYF. CDR3 bases: TGTGCCAGCAGCCCAATAGCGGCCCCCACAGATACGCAGTATTTT.

This clonotype was found a few times. This chain uses TRBV11-2 with TRBJ2-2; 7 nucleotides align to TRBD2. V dropped 2 bases and J dropped 1; count of bases not matched to a gene: 7. CDR1 and CDR2 (germline): SGHAT, FQNNGV. This CDR3 comprises 17 residues. The CDR3 nucleotides read TGTGCCAGCAGCTTATCTGCCCAGCGGGGGAACACCGGGGAGCTGTTTTTT. Translated, it gives CASSLSAQRGNTGELFF.

This clonotype was counted at least ten times. The chain joins TRBV5-1 to TRBJ2-1; 11 bases line up with TRBD2. Germline V gene sequence: CDR1 SGHRS, CDR2 YFSETQ. V shed 0 bases, J shed 8 bases, and the junction held 4 bases outside the gene matches. The CDR3 loop spans 15 amino acids. The CDR3 here is CASSLDIAGGDEQFF. In nucleotides, the CDR3 is TGCGCCAGCAGCTTGGATATAGCGGGGGGGGATGAGCAGTTCTTC.

This clonotype was observed at least ten times. The CDR3 region has the DNA TGTGCCAGCAGCCCGGACAGGTTGAACACTGAAGCTTTCTTT. As protein: CASSPDRLNTEAFF. The chain uses TRBV27 and TRBJ1-1; 7 bases are shared with TRBD1. The germline gives CDR1 MNHEY, CDR2 SMNVEV (reference sequence). With V trimmed by 6 bases and J by 0 bases, 4 bases remained unmatched. This CDR3 comprises 14 residues.